This TCR beta chain appears in the sequencing data of a study of blood T cell repertoires in COVID-19. In the study overall: T cells, B-cell-depleted T cells, or PBMCs provided the cDNA or gDNA that served as material.

This CDR3 contains 15 residues. Trimming shortened V by 0 bases and J by 2 bases, and 11 bases separated the two germline ends. CDR1 is LNHNV, CDR2 YYDKDF, per germline (reference sequence). Those who participated ranged in age from roughly 18 to 90 years and resided in about two dozen US areas. Participant reports of clinical history set cohort assignment. Source study methods: Amplification from reference gene primers served as the basis for estimated nucleated cell counts. The protocol was immunoSEQ multiplex PCR, while the TCRdb copy is restricted to in-frame clones and leaves out a portion. Clone size and the V and J calls come from that table; the DNA yielded D and trimming. This table holds about 160,000 clones, approximately 81% found once.

Source material: PBMCs or T cells enriched from blood (not recorded which). This TCR was recovered from a woman in her thirties or forties with acute COVID-19. The chain joins TRBV15 to TRBJ2-7; no clear D. The CDR3 loop reads CATSRDLVTTYEQYF. As DNA, the CDR3 is TGTGCCACCAGCAGAGATCTGGTGACAACCTACGAGCAGTACTTC.